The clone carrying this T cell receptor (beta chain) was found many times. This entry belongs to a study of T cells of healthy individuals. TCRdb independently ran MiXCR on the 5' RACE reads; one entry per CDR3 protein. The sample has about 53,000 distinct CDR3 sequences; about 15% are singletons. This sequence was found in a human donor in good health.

The CDR3 is CASSLVGQPNTEAFF. The CDR3 DNA reads as TGTGCCAGCAGCTTGGTTGGACAGCCGAACACTGAAGCTTTCTTT. V gene TRBV5-6 combines with J gene TRBJ1-1; TRBD1 might be the D (6 bases). V lost 0 bases and J lost 1, with 10 bases in between. The CDR3 totals 15 residues. The germline CDR1 and CDR2 sequences are SGHDT and YYEEEE.